Listed below are T cell receptor beta chains from one sample, sequenced in a study of low-dose radiotherapy and immunotherapy resistance in tumors. TCRdb fed the reads into MiXCR, producing one record per CDR3 protein. The sample carries some 57,000 distinct CDR3 sequences, around 25% recorded once. The starting material was PBMCs, obtained before treatment. The receptors were sampled from a male donor with prostate cancer. The CDR3 runs from the conserved cysteine through the conserved F or W. A D gene is named only where the DNA matches it firmly. Some rows mark clone size as missing; the rest say once, few, many or name a class of expanded clone.

clone_size j_call d_call v_call cdr3_nt cdr3_aa
many TRBJ1-5 TRBD1 TRBV7-2 TGTGCCAGCAGCTTAGTCGACAGGGTCGGCAATCAGCCCCAGCATTTT CASSLVDRVGNQPQHF
many TRBJ1-5 TRBD1 TRBV6-2/TRBV6-3 TGTGCCAGCTGGGGACAGCTACCCAATCAGCCCCAGCATTTT CASWGQLPNQPQHF
many TRBJ2-1 . TRBV20-1 TGCAGTGCTAGTGATAGAGTAGATGAGCAGTTCTTC CSASDRVDEQFF
few TRBJ2-6 TRBD1 TRBV9 TGTGCCAGCAGCGGAACAGGGGCTTCCTCTGGGGCCAACGTCCTGACTTTC CASSGTGASSGANVLTF
. TRBJ2-3 TRBD2 TRBV5-4 TGTGCCAGCAGCCCGGGGACTATCGTCACAGATACGCAGTATTTT CASSPGTIVTDTQYF
. TRBJ2-5 . TRBV9 TGTGCCAGCAGCGTAGCCCCTACGGCCCAAGAGACCCAGTACTTC CASSVAPTAQETQYF
. TRBJ2-5 TRBD1 TRBV11-2 TGTGCCAGCAGCTTAGGACAGGGGGTCGGAGAGACCCAGTACTTC CASSLGQGVGETQYF
many TRBJ2-5 . TRBV3-1 TGTGCCAGCAGCCCGTCGGGGGCCGAAGAGACCCAGTACTTC CASSPSGAEETQYF
. TRBJ2-7 . TRBV24-1 TGTGCCACCAGTGTCGACAACGAGCAGTACTTC CATSVDNEQYF
many TRBJ2-7 . TRBV27 TGTGCCAGCAGTTTTACTAGCTCCTACGAGCAGTACTTC CASSFTSSYEQYF
. TRBJ1-6 . TRBV5-3 TGTGCCAGCAGCTTGGAGGGCAGCTCCTATAATTCACCCCTCCACTTT CASSLEGSSYNSPLHF
few TRBJ2-7 . TRBV27 TGTGCCAGCAGTTATCCAGGGAAGACATACGAGCAGTACTTC CASSYPGKTYEQYF
few TRBJ2-1 TRBD2 TRBV28 TGTGCCAGCAGTCTAAGACTAGCGGGAGGGTGGGATGAGCAGTTCTTC CASSLRLAGGWDEQFF
many TRBJ2-7 TRBD1 TRBV7-6 TGTGCCAGCAGCCGGACAGGTTCCTACGAGCAGTACTTC CASSRTGSYEQYF
many TRBJ1-1 . TRBV11-2 TGTGCCAGCAGCTCACAGGGCGGGGGCACTGAAGCTTTCTTT CASSSQGGGTEAFF
many TRBJ2-3 TRBD2 TRBV3-1 TGTGCCAGCAGCCAAGTAGCACGGGGGGGCACAGATACGCAGTATTTT CASSQVARGGTDTQYF
many TRBJ2-3 TRBD2 TRBV29-1 TGCAGCGTAATAGCGGGAGATACGCAGTATTTT CSVIAGDTQYF
few TRBJ2-3 . TRBV6-2/TRBV6-3 TGTGCCAGCAGTTACTCGACGGGGCTAGTCACAGATACGCAGTATTTT CASSYSTGLVTDTQYF
. TRBJ1-2 TRBD1 TRBV30 TGTGCCTCCCCCGACAGGGGTAACTATGGCTACACCTTC CASPDRGNYGYTF
many TRBJ1-5 . TRBV20-1 TGCAGTGCTAGAGAACCTACAGGGAATGAACAGCCCCAGCATTTT CSAREPTGNEQPQHF
once TRBJ2-1 TRBD2 TRBV5-4 TGTGCCAGCAGCTCCTACTCCCTTAGCGGGAGGTGGTATGAGCAGTTCTTC CASSSYSLSGRWYEQFF
few TRBJ2-2 . TRBV5-1 TGCGCCAGCAGCTTCGGCCGACTTGGTGCGGGGCCCTACCTAAACGGGGAGCTGTTTTTT CASSFGRLGAGPYLNGELFF
many TRBJ2-7 . TRBV4-3 TGCGCCAGCAGCCAAGATATCAGCCAGACCTACGAGCAGTACTTC CASSQDISQTYEQYF
many TRBJ2-7 . TRBV28 TGTGCCAGCAGTTTCTTGGGGCGGGACACCTACGAGCAGTACTTC CASSFLGRDTYEQYF
many TRBJ1-1 TRBD1 TRBV14 TGTGCCAGCAGCCGGGACAGGGGGTACTCCACTGAAGCTTTCTTT CASSRDRGYSTEAFF
many TRBJ2-7 . TRBV5-1 TGCGCCAGCAGCTTAATAGGAGGCCCCTACGAGCAGTACTTC CASSLIGGPYEQYF
many TRBJ2-7 . TRBV7-8 TGTGCCAGCAGCTTAGGTTCCCCGCAGGGGGGCTCCTACGAGCAGTACTTC CASSLGSPQGGSYEQYF
. TRBJ1-1 . TRBV5-1 TGCGCCAGCAGCCCCGGGAGACTGAACACTGAAGCTTTCTTT CASSPGRLNTEAFF
. TRBJ2-7 . TRBV28 TGTGCCAGCAGTGGTTACAGGGCCTTAAACTTC CASSGYRALNF
many TRBJ1-5 . TRBV6-2/TRBV6-3 TGTGCCACCCAAGTGGCCGGTAGCAATCAGCCCCAGCATTTT CATQVAGSNQPQHF
few TRBJ1-1 . TRBV3-1 TGTGCCAGCAGCAAAGGAAAGAACACTGAAGCTTTCTTT CASSKGKNTEAFF
many TRBJ1-1 . TRBV9 TGTGCCAGCAGCGTAGCAGGGCGGATGAACACTGAAGCTTTCTTT CASSVAGRMNTEAFF
many TRBJ2-7 TRBD1 TRBV27 TGTGCCAGCAGTTTCCACCGCCCGGGACAGGGGTACGAGCAGTACTTC CASSFHRPGQGYEQYF
. TRBJ1-1 TRBD1 TRBV12-3/TRBV12-4 TGTGCCAGCAGTTTCCCTACAGGGGAAGGGGAGGCTTTCTTT CASSFPTGEGEAFF
many TRBJ2-1 TRBD2 TRBV6-1 TGTGCCAGCAGGCTCCTAGCGGGGGTGATTAATGAGCAGTTCTTC CASRLLAGVINEQFF
many TRBJ2-5 . TRBV28 TGTGCCAGCAGCCTGACTAGTCCAGAGACCCAGTACTTC CASSLTSPETQYF
. TRBJ2-5 TRBD2 TRBV10-2 TGCGCCAGCAGCTATATAGCGGGGGAGGGAGAGACCCAGTACTTC CASSYIAGEGETQYF
many TRBJ2-3 . TRBV10-3 TGTGCCATCAGTGATGTGGGGCACACAGATACGCAGTATTTT CAISDVGHTDTQYF
many TRBJ2-1 TRBD1 TRBV19 TGTGCCAGTAGCCGGGACAGGGGGCCCAATGAGCAGTTCTTC CASSRDRGPNEQFF
many TRBJ1-1 . TRBV2 TGTGCCAGCAGATCGGGACGGTTGAACACTGAAGCTTTCTTT CASRSGRLNTEAFF
many TRBJ2-7 TRBD1 TRBV27 TGTGCCAGCAGCCCCGGGACAGGGTTCTACGAGCAGTACTTC CASSPGTGFYEQYF
many TRBJ2-5 TRBD1 TRBV19 TGTGCCAGTAGTACCTGGACAGGAGCCCCAAGGGAGACCCAGTACTTC CASSTWTGAPRETQYF
many TRBJ1-1 . TRBV29-1 TGCAGCGGAACTACAGGCGCGAACACTGAAGCTTTCTTT CSGTTGANTEAFF
. TRBJ1-1 . TRBV14 TGTGCCAGCAGGCTGGGGGGCGCCGGCACTGAAGCTTTCTTT CASRLGGAGTEAFF
. TRBJ2-3 . TRBV9 TGTGCCAGCAGCGTCAGAGGGGAGACAGATACGCAGTATTTT CASSVRGETDTQYF